The T cell receptor (beta chain) described here comes from a study of blood T cell repertoires in COVID-19. Study-level background: Nucleic acid was either cDNA or gDNA, and it came from T cells, B-cell-depleted T cells, or PBMCs.

The method was immunoSEQ multiplex PCR; TCRdb's version includes in-frame clones alone and lacks a portion of them. The sample consists of 300,000 to 400,000 clones, roughly 85% of them appearing once. The cohort comprised adults aged roughly 18 to 95 years residing in about two dozen US areas. Categorization into cohorts depended on clinical history that participants reported. Germline V lookup: CDR1 LNHDA, CDR2 SQIVND (reference sequence). This CDR3 comprises 13 residues. V was cut by 1 base and J by 6 bases, with 10 bases left in between. Specimen: PBMCs or T cells enriched from blood (not recorded which). V is TRBV19 and J is TRBJ2-7; no reliable D call. This TCR was sampled from a woman aged 40-49 years with acute COVID-19. CDR3 loop: CASSIALRGEQYF. CDR3 in DNA: TGTGCCAGTAGTATAGCCTTAAGAGGCGAGCAGTACTTC.